The 18 T cell receptor beta chains below all came from one sample that was sequenced in a study of blood T cell repertoires in COVID-19. The repertoire was sequenced with immunoSEQ multiplex PCR; TCRdb's copy has only in-frame clones and lacks some. The sample contains 210,000 or so clones, about 86% of which appear only once. Sequenced material: PBMCs or T cells enriched from blood (not recorded which). Receptors originate from a woman between 50 and 59 years old in a cohort exposed to, infected with or recovered from COVID-19 (not recorded which).

The chain couples TRBV25-1 to TRBJ2-7; 9 nucleotides line up with TRBD2. CDR1 MGHDK and CDR2 SYGVNS come from the germline V gene. This CDR3 is built from 15 residues. V lost 8 bases and J lost 0; bases outside the gene matches: 8. The CDR3 nucleotides are TGTGCCAGCGGGATCCTAGCGGGGAACTCCTACGAGCAGTACTTC. This translates into CASGILAGNSYEQYF.

This chain links TRBV6-2 or TRBV6-3 with TRBJ1-6, with a tentative D call TRBD1 (6 bases). Per germline, CDR1 MNHEY and CDR2 SVGEGT. The CDR3 has 16 amino acids. V shed 0 bases and J shed 0 bases, with 6 bases lying between them. In nucleotides, the CDR3 is TGTGCCAGCAGTTACTCGGACAGCTCCTATAATTCACCCCTCCACTTT. Translating it yields CASSYSDSSYNSPLHF.

The chain carries TRBV27 and TRBJ1-1; perhaps TRBD1 as D (6 bases). The CDR3 contains 16 residues. The V gene lost 6 bases and the J gene lost 1 base, with 18 bases spanning the gap. Germline V gene lookup returns CDR1 MNHEY and CDR2 SMNVEV (reference sequence). The CDR3 is CASSFTHRDTNTEAFF. The CDR3 bases are TGTGCCAGCAGCTTCACCCACCGGGACACGAACACTGAAGCTTTCTTT.

V is TRBV3-1 (or the pseudogene TRBV3-2) and J is TRBJ1-1; D is unresolved. Germline loops: CDR1 LGHDT, CDR2 YNNKEL (reference sequence). The germline V and J ends were trimmed by 1 base and 1 base, with 13 bases remaining between them. The CDR3 has 16 residues. The DNA for the CDR3 is TGTGCCAGCAGCCAAGCGAGCTGCCCTTGGAACACTGAAGCTTTCTTT. Translated, it gives CASSQASCPWNTEAFF.

The J gene is TRBJ1-3, the V gene TRBV11-2; no firm D call. V dropped 3 bases and J dropped 0 bases, with 12 bases sitting between them. CDR1 is SGHAT and CDR2 is FQNNGV in the germline V gene. The CDR3 is 16 residues long. The chain's CDR3 is CASSFFGKSSGNTIYF. The CDR3 coding sequence is TGTGCCAGCAGCTTTTTCGGTAAGAGCTCTGGAAACACCATATATTTT.

The rearrangement uses TRBV10-1 and TRBJ2-3; a weak D match, TRBD2 (6 bases). CDR1 and CDR2 (germline): WNHNN, SYGVQD (reference sequence). The CDR3 loop spans 15 amino acids. The V end was cut by 1 base, the J end by 1 base, with 9 bases between. CDR3 bases: TGCGCCAGCAGTGAGTGGCGGGGAGGCACAGATACGCAGTATTTT. This gives the protein CASSEWRGGTDTQYF.

J is TRBJ2-5 and V is TRBV7-3, with D perhaps matching TRBD1 (5 bases). Trimming pared 5 bases from V and 3 bases from J, leaving 13 bases between. From germline, CDR1 is SGHTA and CDR2 FQGTGA. The CDR3 contains 14 residues. CDR3 protein: CASSTLTEEETQYF. CDR3 nucleotides: TGTGCCAGCAGCACACTGACAGAGGAAGAGACCCAGTACTTC.

The rearrangement joins TRBV9 to TRBJ2-2; 10 bases are a match to TRBD2. This CDR3 has 17 amino acids. Germline assignment: CDR1 SGDLS and CDR2 YYNGEE. The trim removed 2 bases at V and 2 bases at J, leaving 6 bases unmatched. CDR3 coding DNA: TGTGCCAGCAGCGTCAGCGGGGGGGCCGATAACACCGGGGAGCTGTTTTTT. This translates into CASSVSGGADNTGELFF.

J is TRBJ2-5 and V is TRBV7-2; 11 positions agree with TRBD2. The V and J ends lost 7 bases and 5 bases, in that order; junction bases with no gene match: 3. The length of the CDR3 is 13 residues. Germline V gene lookup returns CDR1 SGHTA and CDR2 FQGNSA. The CDR3 is CASTSSGRETQYF. The CDR3 bases are TGTGCCAGCACCTCTAGCGGGAGGGAGACCCAGTACTTC.

The chain has TRBV27 and TRBJ2-3; TRBD2 might be the D (7 bases). The CDR3 has 20 amino acids. The V end was cut by 7 bases, the J end by 1 base, with 30 bases between. Germline V lookup: CDR1 MNHEY, CDR2 SMNVEV (reference sequence). The CDR3 region is CASIKAGRTVADPRTDTQYF. The CDR3, as DNA: TGTGCCAGCATAAAAGCGGGGAGGACAGTGGCAGACCCTCGCACAGATACGCAGTATTTT.

The chain links TRBV18 to TRBJ1-5; 7 bases are shared with TRBD1. CDR1 KGHSH and CDR2 LQKENI come from the germline V gene. The CDR3 sequence is 18 residues long. V shed 3 bases and J 0 bases; nucleotides not matched to a gene: 11. The CDR3 region has the DNA TGTGCCAGCTCACCGCAAAGGACAGGAGTCAATAGCAATCAGCCCCAGCATTTT. Translation gives CASSPQRTGVNSNQPQHF.

Points on this clone: The germline gene is not matched at one end of the junction; a read error may be the cause. The rearrangement joins TRBV6-5 to TRBJ1-4; 7 bases are a match to TRBD1. CDR3 length: 13 amino acids. Germline CDR1 MNHEY, CDR2 SVGAGI. The CDR3 DNA reads as TGTGCCAGCAGTTCCCATTTTAACAGGGGCCGGCTTTTT. Translation gives CASSSHFNRGRLF.

This chain links TRBV27 with TRBJ1-1, with D maybe TRBD1 (5 bases). The CDR3 spans 16 residues. V shed 5 bases and J shed 2 bases, with 18 bases lying between them. Germline V CDR1 and CDR2: MNHEY, SMNVEV (reference sequence). CDR3 nucleotide sequence: TGTGCCAGCAGTCATTTCCCGACAGATCTTAACACTGAAGCTTTCTTT. As protein: CASSHFPTDLNTEAFF.

The rearrangement uses TRBV11-1 and TRBJ2-7, with D possibly TRBD1 on 6 matching bases. CDR3 length: 12 residues. In germline, CDR1 is SGHAT, CDR2 FQDESV (reference sequence). The V end lost 8 bases, the J end lost 5 bases, and 13 bases lay between the germline ends. CDR3 residues: CASSGAGNEQYF. The CDR3 nucleotides read TGTGCCAGCTCAGGGGCAGGGAACGAGCAGTACTTC.

This clone occurred a few times. J is TRBJ2-7 and V is TRBV7-9, with TRBD1 identical over 7 bases. The V gene's germline CDR1 is SEHNR and CDR2 FQNEAQ (reference sequence). The CDR3 runs to 14 residues. Germline trimming cut 6 bases from V and 2 bases from J; bases unmatched to any gene: 7. CDR3 bases: TGTGCCAGCAGTTCCGGGACAGCCCCCTACGAGCAGTACTTC. Translated, it gives CASSSGTAPYEQYF.

In this sample, this clone turned up once. The V call is TRBV6-5, the J call TRBJ2-7, with 7 bases identical to TRBD1. Trimming took 5 bases from V and 0 from J; bases not matched to a gene: 4. The CDR3 has 14 amino acids. Germline V lookup: CDR1 MNHEY, CDR2 SVGAGI. The CDR3 here is CASSPRTGSYEQYF. The DNA of the CDR3 is TGTGCCAGCAGTCCACGGACAGGCTCCTACGAGCAGTACTTC.

This clone was counted once. V is TRBV19 and J is TRBJ1-1; unclear D gene. The V end lost 0 bases, the J end lost 1 base, and 9 bases lay between the germline ends. The CDR3 covers 15 residues. CDR1 is LNHDA, CDR2 SQIVND, per germline (reference sequence). This chain's CDR3 is CASSIDRGRNTEAFF. CDR3 bases: TGTGCCAGTAGTATAGATCGAGGCAGGAACACTGAAGCTTTCTTT.

The genes are TRBV11-2 and TRBJ1-2; D is ambiguous. The V gene's germline CDR1 is SGHAT and CDR2 FQNNGV. The CDR3 sequence is 13 residues long. The ends were cut back, 3 bases at V and 4 bases at J, with 9 bases in the middle. In DNA form, the CDR3 reads TGTGCCAGCAGCTTGGGCAGTGTCTATGGCTACACCTTC. It yields the protein CASSLGSVYGYTF.